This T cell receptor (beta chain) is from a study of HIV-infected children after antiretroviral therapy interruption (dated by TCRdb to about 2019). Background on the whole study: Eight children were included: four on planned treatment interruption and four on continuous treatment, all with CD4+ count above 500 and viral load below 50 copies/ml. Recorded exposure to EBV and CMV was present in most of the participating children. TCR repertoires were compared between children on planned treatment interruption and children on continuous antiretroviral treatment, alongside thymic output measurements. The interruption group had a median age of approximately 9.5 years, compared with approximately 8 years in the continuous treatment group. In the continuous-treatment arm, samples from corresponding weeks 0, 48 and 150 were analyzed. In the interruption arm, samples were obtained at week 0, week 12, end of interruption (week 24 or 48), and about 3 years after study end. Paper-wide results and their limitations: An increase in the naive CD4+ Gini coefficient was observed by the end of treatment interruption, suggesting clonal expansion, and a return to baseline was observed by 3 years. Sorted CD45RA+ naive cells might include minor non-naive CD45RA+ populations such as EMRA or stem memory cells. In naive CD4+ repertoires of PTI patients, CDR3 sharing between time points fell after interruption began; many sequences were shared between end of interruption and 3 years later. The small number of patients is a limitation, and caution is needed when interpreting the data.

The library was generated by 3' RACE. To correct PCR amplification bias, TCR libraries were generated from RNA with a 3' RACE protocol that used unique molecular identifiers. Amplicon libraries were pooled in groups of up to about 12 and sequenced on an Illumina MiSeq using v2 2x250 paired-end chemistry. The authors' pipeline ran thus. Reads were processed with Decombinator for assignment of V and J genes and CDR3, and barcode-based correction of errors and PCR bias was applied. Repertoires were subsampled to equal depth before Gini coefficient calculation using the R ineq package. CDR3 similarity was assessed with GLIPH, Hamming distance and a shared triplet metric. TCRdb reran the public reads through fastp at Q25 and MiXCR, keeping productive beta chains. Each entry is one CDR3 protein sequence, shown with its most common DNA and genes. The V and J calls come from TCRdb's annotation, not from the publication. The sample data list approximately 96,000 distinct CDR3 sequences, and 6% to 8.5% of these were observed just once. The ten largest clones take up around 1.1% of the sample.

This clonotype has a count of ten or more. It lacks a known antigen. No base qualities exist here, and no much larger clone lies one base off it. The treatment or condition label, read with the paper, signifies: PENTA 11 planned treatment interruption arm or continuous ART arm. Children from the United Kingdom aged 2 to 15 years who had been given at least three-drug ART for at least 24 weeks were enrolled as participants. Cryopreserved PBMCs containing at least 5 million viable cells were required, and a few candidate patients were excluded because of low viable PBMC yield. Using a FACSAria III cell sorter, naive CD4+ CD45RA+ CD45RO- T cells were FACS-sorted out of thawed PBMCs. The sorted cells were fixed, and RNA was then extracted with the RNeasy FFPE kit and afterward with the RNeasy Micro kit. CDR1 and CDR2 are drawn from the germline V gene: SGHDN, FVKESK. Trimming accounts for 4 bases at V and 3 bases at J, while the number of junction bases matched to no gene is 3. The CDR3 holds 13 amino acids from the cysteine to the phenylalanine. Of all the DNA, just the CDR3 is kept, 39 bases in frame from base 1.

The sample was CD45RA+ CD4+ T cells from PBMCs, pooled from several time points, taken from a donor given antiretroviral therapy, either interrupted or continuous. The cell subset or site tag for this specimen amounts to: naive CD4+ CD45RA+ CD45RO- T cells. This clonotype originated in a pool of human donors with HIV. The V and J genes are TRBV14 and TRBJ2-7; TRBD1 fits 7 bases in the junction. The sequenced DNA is TGTGCCAGCAGCCCAACAGGGGTCTACGAGCAGTACTTC. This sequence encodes CASSPTGVYEQYF.